This T cell receptor beta chain was captured by sequencing in a study of blood T cells in healthy people across ages. Trimming removed 4 bases at V and 6 bases at J, with 10 bases between. This CDR3 spans 13 amino acids. Germline V lookup: CDR1 SGHNT, CDR2 YENEEA. Primed by a sample-barcoded 5' primer and a J-beta primer mix, a second PCR proceeded for about 6 to 12 cycles. TCRdb re-called the 5' RACE reads through MiXCR, storing one row per CDR3 protein. The sample includes about 840,000 distinct CDR3 sequences, about 27% of them seen just once. Each sample gave at least 6 million isolated PBMCs. Findings of the study overall: Donor CMV infection status was unknown, possibly confounding age-related changes in expanded clonotypes.

Details on this clonotype: Its antigen is unknown.

This same sample was also taken into another study, of T cells of mothers and their children. That paper adds: Slightly higher, non-significant overlap characterized related mother-child pairs relative to unrelated pairs.

The sequencing sample was made of blood. The chain employs TRBV11-3 and TRBJ2-1, with D perhaps being TRBD1 or TRBD2 (5 bases each). This receptor was taken from a woman aged 40 to 50 in good health. The CDR3 coding sequence is TGTGCCAGCAGCTCGCCGGGGCGCAATGAGCAGTTCTTC. It yields the protein CASSSPGRNEQFF. The variable domain in full, completed from reference TRBV11-3 and TRBJ2-1, reads EAGVVQSPRYKIIEKKQPVAFWCNPISGHNTLYWYLQNLGQGPELLIRYENEEAVDDSQLPKDRFSAERLKGVDSTLKIQPAELGDSAVYLCASSSPGRNEQFFGPGTRLTVL.